One sample yielded the 18 T cell receptor beta chains listed below, sequenced in a study of shared clonotypes between healthy human individuals. CD8 cells classed as naive were CD45RO-negative and positively selected for CCR7, excluding terminally differentiated effector memory CD45RA+ cells. Sequencing used immunoSEQ multiplex PCR; TCRdb keeps in-frame clones, though not all of them. The table shows some 2,000,000 clones, with approximately 94% occurring only once. Sequencing input: naive CD8+ T cells sorted from blood. The receptors stem from a man aged 18-30 years in good health.

The V gene is TRBV7-9, the J gene TRBJ2-3; 8 nucleotides match TRBD2. The ends lost 1 base at V and 3 bases at J; junction bases unmatched: 6. In germline, CDR1 is SEHNR, CDR2 FQNEAQ (reference sequence). The CDR3 sequence is 16 residues long. CDR3 loop: CASSLGALAGTDTQYF. Here the CDR3 DNA reads TGTGCCAGCAGCTTAGGCGCCCTAGCGGGTACAGATACGCAGTATTTT.

The chain employs TRBV6-1 and TRBJ2-7, with 7 nucleotides matching TRBD2. J lost 3 bases, V lost 7 bases, and 6 bases had no gene match. CDR1 is MNHNS and CDR2 is SASEGT in the germline V gene. The CDR3 is made up of 13 amino acids. CDR3 in DNA: TGTGCCAGCAAGGAGCTAGCGGTCTACGAGCAGTACTTC. Amino acid sequence: CASKELAVYEQYF.

The J gene is TRBJ2-3, the V gene TRBV13; D could derive from TRBD1 or TRBD2 (5 bases each). V dropped 5 bases and J dropped 4 bases, with 16 bases sitting between them. This CDR3 is 15 amino acids long. Germline V lookup: CDR1 PRHDT, CDR2 FYEKMQ (reference sequence). CDR3 protein: CASSTGPRGADTQYF. The CDR3 DNA is TGTGCCAGCAGCACGGGACCGCGTGGGGCAGATACGCAGTATTTT.

Note on this clone: Different DNA sequences within this sample yield the same CDR3. The chain employs TRBV9 and TRBJ1-2, with D possibly matching TRBD1 (6 bases). The germline V gene encodes CDR1 SGDLS and CDR2 YYNGEE. Trimming pared 3 bases from V and 3 bases from J, leaving 12 bases between. CDR3 length equals 14 residues. CDR3 nucleotides: TGTGCCAGCAGCGCTGGAGGGGGTGACTATGGCTACACCTTC. Amino acid sequence: CASSAGGGDYGYTF.

The chain couples TRBV5-1 to TRBJ2-7; D ambiguous. The ends were cut back, 4 bases at V and 6 bases at J, with 11 bases in the middle. CDR3 size: 12 residues. Germline CDR1 is SGHRS and CDR2 is YFSETQ. This CDR3 is CASSPGLLEQYF. In DNA form, the CDR3 reads TGCGCCAGCAGCCCTGGCCTTCTCGAGCAGTACTTC.

The chain recombines TRBV9 with TRBJ2-3, with 9 bases lining up with TRBD2. This CDR3 has 15 amino acids. Looked up from germline, CDR1 is SGDLS and CDR2 is YYNGEE. Losses at the gene ends were 4 bases for V and 1 base for J; bases not matched to a gene: 4. The CDR3 DNA reads TGTGCCAGCAGCCCGAAGCGGGAGGGCACAGATACGCAGTATTTT. Translation: CASSPKREGTDTQYF.

The chain combines TRBV5-4 with TRBJ1-2, with 7 bases fitting TRBD1. The CDR3 is 14 residues long. Germline lookup yields CDR1 SGHNT and CDR2 YYREEE (reference sequence). Trimming at V came to 3 bases and at J to 3 bases, leaving 5 bases not matched to a gene. CDR3 residues: CASSWGQLDYGYTF. In DNA, the CDR3 is TGTGCCAGCAGCTGGGGACAGCTAGACTATGGCTACACCTTC.

With regard to this clone: Other DNA sequences of this sample code for an identical CDR3. The chain recombines TRBV28 with TRBJ2-2, with D possibly being TRBD2 (7 bases). Germline V gene data show CDR1 as MDHEN and CDR2 as SYDVKM. This CDR3 region has 14 residues. Trimming stripped 3 bases from V and 4 bases from J, with 9 bases between. The DNA for the CDR3 is TGTGCCAGCAGTTTTAGGGGGGGCACCGGGGAGCTGTTTTTT. Translation: CASSFRGGTGELFF. The whole variable domain, filled in from reference TRBV28 and TRBJ2-2, reads DVKVTQSSRYLVKRTGEKVFLECVQDMDHENMFWYRQDPGLGLRLIYFSYDVKMKEKGDIPEGYSVSREKKERFSLILESASTNQTSMYLCASSFRGGTGELFFGEGSRLTVL.

The rearrangement links TRBV5-1 to TRBJ2-3; TRBD2 is a possible D gene (6 bases). Germline CDR1 SGHRS, CDR2 YFSETQ. The CDR3 extends over 16 amino acids. Trimming left V 2 bases short and J 1 base short, with 14 bases between. The CDR3 bases are TGCGCCAGCAGCTTATGGAGGGCCGGGGGCACAGATACGCAGTATTTT. Amino acid sequence: CASSLWRAGGTDTQYF.

This chain connects TRBV4-1 to TRBJ1-6; D is ambiguous. The CDR3 totals 13 residues. V shed 2 bases and J shed 10 bases, with 9 bases lying between them. Germline CDR1 is MGHRA and CDR2 is YSYEKL. The CDR3 nucleotides are TGCGCCAGCAGCCAATTTTCGGAATCACCCCTCCACTTT. This sequence encodes CASSQFSESPLHF.

The rearrangement links TRBV6-8 to TRBJ1-4; D may be TRBD1 (5 bases). V lost 3 bases and J 0 bases, leaving 26 bases between the germline ends. The CDR3 extends over 21 amino acids. Germline CDR1 and CDR2: MNHGY and SAAAGT. CDR3 bases: TGTGCCAGCAGTTATGTAAGTGTCCTGGGGCAGCCCCTGGCAACTAATGAAAAACTGTTTTTT. It yields the protein CASSYVSVLGQPLATNEKLFF.

This clone was seen just once. CDR3 in DNA: TGCGCCAGCAGTCAAACAGGGGGTTCTGGCACAGATACGCAGTATTTT. It codes for CASSQTGGSGTDTQYF. The chain carries TRBV10-2 and TRBJ2-3; 8 nucleotides line up with TRBD1. CDR1 is WSHSY, CDR2 SAAADI, per germline. The CDR3 extends over 16 amino acids. V lost 5 bases to trimming and J lost 1 base; unmatched junction nucleotides: 8.

In this sample, this clone turned up once. V and J are TRBV7-9 and TRBJ2-3; D is ambiguous. This CDR3 region has 17 residues. Trimming stripped 4 bases from V and 0 bases from J, with 17 bases between. Looked up from germline, CDR1 is SEHNR and CDR2 is FQNEAQ (reference sequence). Here the CDR3 DNA reads TGTGCCAGCAGCTCCCCCCAAGCGACTCCTAGCACAGATACGCAGTATTTT. Translated: CASSSPQATPSTDTQYF.

In the case of this clone: Different DNA sequences within this sample yield the same CDR3. J is TRBJ1-5 and V is TRBV5-1, with D unclear. The CDR3 sequence is 13 residues long. Germline-derived CDR1 and CDR2 are SGHRS and YFSETQ. The V end lost 1 base, the J end lost 5 bases, and 7 bases lay between the germline ends. The CDR3 region has the DNA TGCGCCAGCAGCTTGACACCCTATCAGCCCCAGCATTTT. Translating it yields CASSLTPYQPQHF.

The chain has TRBV5-1 and TRBJ1-1; D possibly corresponds to TRBD1 (6 bases). Germline V CDR1 and CDR2: SGHRS, YFSETQ. The CDR3 covers 12 residues. Trimming removed 0 bases from V and 11 bases from J, with 11 bases in between. CDR3 sequence: CASSLAGVVAFF. CDR3 DNA: TGCGCCAGCAGCTTGGCAGGGGTCGTTGCTTTCTTT.

Note on this clone: Other nucleotide sequences in the sample specify the same CDR3. V gene TRBV9 combines with J gene TRBJ2-7, with D hard to call. The V end was cut by 0 bases, the J end by 2 bases, with 6 bases between. CDR1 is SGDLS, CDR2 YYNGEE, per germline. This CDR3 has 13 amino acids. CDR3 sequence (DNA): TGTGCCAGCAGCGTAGATGGGGCCTACGAGCAGTACTTC. It codes for CASSVDGAYEQYF.

The CDR3 loop is CASSHVGSLYNEQFF. CDR3 bases: TGTGCCAGCAGCCACGTAGGGTCCCTATACAATGAGCAGTTCTTC. V and J are TRBV9 and TRBJ2-1; D is uncertain. The V gene's germline CDR1 is SGDLS and CDR2 YYNGEE. The CDR3 extends over 15 amino acids. The ends were cut back, 4 bases at V and 4 bases at J, with 15 bases in the middle.

The rearrangement uses TRBV19 and TRBJ1-2, with 9 bases fitting TRBD1. In germline, CDR1 is LNHDA, CDR2 SQIVND (reference sequence). This CDR3 has 14 residues. The V gene end was trimmed by 5 bases and the J gene end by 2 bases; junction bases not matched to a gene: 3. The CDR3 nucleotides read TGTGCCAGTAGTTTGACAGGGGGGAACTATGGCTACACCTTC. Amino acids: CASSLTGGNYGYTF.